The 31 T cell receptor beta chains given below trace back to one sample, sequenced in a study of T cell changes during pregnancy in multiple sclerosis. TCRdb keeps only in-frame clones here, not all; method: immunoSEQ multiplex PCR. The sample has tens of thousands of clones; 70% to 90% are singletons. This specimen consisted of peripheral blood, obtained in the first trimester of pregnancy. The receptors stem from a female donor with multiple sclerosis, enrolled in a pregnancy study.

The chain employs TRBV15 and TRBJ2-1; perhaps TRBD2 as D (5 bases). The V gene lost 0 bases and the J gene lost 6 bases, with 18 bases spanning the gap. Per the germline V gene, CDR1 is LNHNV and CDR2 is YYDKDF (reference sequence). There are 17 residues in the CDR3. For the CDR3, the DNA is TGTGCCACCAGCAGAGATGGTTCGAGTAGCGTGTTCAATGAGCAGTTCTTC. It translates to CATSRDGSSSVFNEQFF.

This chain links TRBV7-9 with TRBJ2-3; D is perhaps TRBD1 (5 bases). The CDR3 has 14 amino acids. Per germline, CDR1 SEHNR and CDR2 FQNEAQ (reference sequence). With 0 bases removed from V and 3 bases from J, the gap between germline ends came to 7 bases. The CDR3 DNA reads as TGTGCCAGCAGCTTAGCACAGGAGACAGATACGCAGTATTTT. Protein sequence: CASSLAQETDTQYF.

The CDR3 sequence is CASSTHIIAGGGVNEQFF. As DNA, the CDR3 is TGTGCCAGTAGTACACATATAATAGCGGGAGGTGGGGTCAATGAGCAGTTCTTC. The chain is built from TRBV19 and TRBJ2-1; 10 bases agree with TRBD2. V lost 4 bases and J lost 6; bases outside the gene matches: 15. This CDR3 region has 18 residues. The germline gives CDR1 LNHDA, CDR2 SQIVND (reference sequence).

The J gene is TRBJ1-1, the V gene TRBV18, with 8 positions matching TRBD1. The V gene end was trimmed by 4 bases and the J gene end by 4 bases; junction bases not matched to a gene: 8. The CDR3 length is 15 residues. Germline loops: CDR1 KGHSH, CDR2 LQKENI. CDR3 region: CASSLRGQKVTEAFF. In nucleotides, the CDR3 is TGTGCCAGCTCACTCAGGGGGCAGAAGGTCACTGAAGCTTTCTTT.

The chain couples TRBV6-5 to TRBJ2-7, with 7 nucleotides matching TRBD2. This CDR3 spans 14 amino acids. With V trimmed by 6 bases and J by 0 bases, 5 bases remained unmatched. Germline V gives CDR1 MNHEY, CDR2 SVGAGI. This CDR3 reads CASSQRDYSYEQYF. The CDR3 coding sequence is TGTGCCAGCAGCCAGCGGGATTACTCCTACGAGCAGTACTTC.

The rearrangement uses TRBV5-1 and TRBJ1-4; 9 nucleotides match TRBD1. This CDR3 region has 14 residues. Germline values: CDR1 SGHRS, CDR2 YFSETQ. V lost 1 base, J lost 7 bases, and 2 bases stayed unmatched. CDR3 coding DNA: TGCGCCAGCAGCTTGACAGGGGGCGGTGAAAAACTGTTTTTT. It is translated as CASSLTGGGEKLFF.

The V call is TRBV21-1, the J call TRBJ2-7; the DNA was not used to check the table's D call, TRBD1. TRBV21-1 has pseudogene status. This CDR3 is built from 16 residues. The CDR3 DNA sequence: TGTGCCAGCAGCAAATTCCCGGACAGTCCTCTTTACGAGCAGTACTTC. Protein product: CASSKFPDSPLYEQYF.

This chain uses TRBV5-1 with TRBJ2-5, with TRBD1 matching over 7 bases. The CDR3 spans 14 residues. J gave up 1 base and V 4 bases, and 4 bases lay outside the gene matches. Germline assignment: CDR1 SGHRS and CDR2 YFSETQ. CDR3 sequence: CASSGDRIQETQYF. The CDR3 DNA follows: TGCGCCAGCAGCGGGGACAGAATCCAAGAGACCCAGTACTTC. The whole variable domain, remainder taken from reference TRBV5-1 and TRBJ2-5, is KAGVTQTPRYLIKTRGQQVTLSCSPISGHRSVSWYQQTPGQGLQFLFEYFSETQRNKGNFPGRFSGRQFSNSRSEMNVSTLELGDSALYLCASSGDRIQETQYFGPGTRLLVL.

V usage is TRBV7-9 and J usage is TRBJ1-1; D is unclear. Germline V gene sequence: CDR1 SEHNR, CDR2 FQNEAQ (reference sequence). CDR3 length equals 15 residues. V was cut by 1 base and J by 5 bases, with 14 bases left in between. CDR3 DNA: TGTGCCAGCAGCTTAGTTCAGGAGGGTAAGACTGAAGCTTTCTTT. Residues: CASSLVQEGKTEAFF.

This chain's CDR3 is CASSEGGINYEQYF. The CDR3 nucleotides are TGCGCCAGCAGTGAAGGCGGTATCAACTACGAGCAGTACTTC. This rearrangement joins TRBV10-2 to TRBJ2-7; D is ambiguous. With 3 bases removed from V and 3 bases from J, the gap between germline ends came to 12 bases. The CDR3 has 14 amino acids. CDR1 is WSHSY, CDR2 SAAADI, per germline.

The chain recombines TRBV18 with TRBJ2-5, with 7 bases fitting TRBD2. This CDR3 contains 15 residues. Trimming took 1 base from V and 5 from J; bases not matched to a gene: 7. Germline-derived CDR1 and CDR2 are KGHSH and LQKENI. The DNA for the CDR3 is TGTGCCAGCTCACCACTCGCGGGAGCGTTGGAGACCCAGTACTTC. It encodes CASSPLAGALETQYF.

The rearrangement uses TRBV18 and TRBJ1-1; 7 bases are shared with TRBD1. J was trimmed by 2 bases and V by 1 base; bases with no gene match: 7. CDR3 size: 16 residues. Germline V lookup: CDR1 KGHSH, CDR2 LQKENI. The CDR3 DNA sequence: TGTGCCAGCTCACCACAAACGGGACAGCTTAACACTGAAGCTTTCTTT. Protein product: CASSPQTGQLNTEAFF.

The rearrangement links TRBV5-6 to TRBJ2-7, with D perhaps matching TRBD2 (6 bases). The germline CDR1 and CDR2 sequences are SGHDT and YYEEEE. V lost 4 bases to trimming and J lost 5 bases, with 19 bases between them. The CDR3 sequence is 15 residues long. The CDR3 nucleotides are TGTGCCAGCAGCCCGCTCACTAGCATTAACAACGAGCAGTACTTC. This codes for CASSPLTSINNEQYF.

The chain recombines TRBV2 with TRBJ1-2; TRBD1 matches 7 bases. Germline trimming cut 6 bases from V and 8 bases from J; bases unmatched to any gene: 9. Germline CDR1 SNHLY, CDR2 FYNNEI. The CDR3 contains 13 residues. The CDR3 nucleotides are TGTGCCAGCAGAGACAGGGTTTTGGCGGGCTACACCTTC. Amino acids: CASRDRVLAGYTF.

This chain joins TRBV25-1 and TRBJ1-5; D is uncertain. Germline loops: CDR1 MGHDK, CDR2 SYGVNS. V lost 10 bases and J 5 bases, leaving 21 bases between the germline ends. There are 15 residues in the CDR3. The CDR3 protein is CAIEHVAANDQPQHF. The CDR3 bases are TGTGCCATCGAACACGTGGCGGCTAACGATCAGCCCCAGCATTTT.

This chain connects TRBV5-6 to TRBJ2-1; unclear D gene. The CDR3 is 14 residues long. CDR1 and CDR2 (germline): SGHDT, YYEEEE. The ends were cut back, 1 base at V and 0 bases at J, with 5 bases in the middle. The CDR3 region is CASSLLSSYNEQFF. The CDR3 nucleotides read TGTGCCAGCAGCTTGCTGAGCTCCTACAATGAGCAGTTCTTC.

This sequence joins TRBV2 and TRBJ2-7, with 7 bases matching TRBD2. The trim removed 7 bases at V and 3 bases at J, leaving 9 bases unmatched. Per the germline V gene, CDR1 is SNHLY and CDR2 is FYNNEI. CDR3 size: 14 residues. The CDR3 reads CASNLAADVYEQYF. CDR3 nucleotides: TGTGCCAGCAACCTAGCGGCGGATGTCTACGAGCAGTACTTC.

The chain couples TRBV10-3 to TRBJ2-2; D may be TRBD2 (6 bases). The germline V and J ends were trimmed by 6 bases and 13 bases, with 21 bases remaining between them. Germline-derived CDR1 and CDR2 are ENHRY and SYGVKD. This CDR3 region has 14 residues. In DNA form, the CDR3 reads TGTGCCATCAGCCCGGAGGGGAGTGTCGTAGGGCTGTTTTTT. Encoded protein: CAISPEGSVVGLFF.

This rearrangement joins TRBV6-6 to TRBJ2-7; 7 nucleotides align to TRBD1. The junction had 12 bases not matched to a gene; V was cut back by 4 bases and J by 3 bases. Germline CDR1 MNHNY, CDR2 SVGAGI (reference sequence). The CDR3 runs 16 residues. DNA of the CDR3: TGTGCCAGCAGTTCCCTTATCCCGGGACAGTACTACGAGCAGTACTTC. Residues: CASSSLIPGQYYEQYF.

V usage is TRBV6-5 and J usage is TRBJ2-7; maybe TRBD1 (5 bases). This CDR3 has 12 amino acids. The V end was cut by 5 bases, the J end by 1 base, with 6 bases between. Germline V CDR1 and CDR2: MNHEY, SVGAGI. The CDR3 region has the DNA TGTGCCAGCAGTCCAGGGTCCTACGAGCAGTACTTC. Translating gives CASSPGSYEQYF.

This sequence joins TRBV7-9 and TRBJ2-2; 7 bases map to TRBD1. V gave up 5 bases and J gave up 5 bases; unmatched junction bases: 5. This CDR3 region has 14 residues. Germline loops: CDR1 SEHNR, CDR2 FQNEAQ (reference sequence). CDR3 nucleotides: TGTGCCAGCAGCCGGGACAGTAGAACCGGGGAGCTGTTTTTT. Its translation: CASSRDSRTGELFF.

The V call is TRBV5-5, the J call TRBJ2-2; TRBD1 matches at 9 bases. Unmatched junction bases numbered 5, after V lost 4 bases and J lost 4 bases. CDR1 is SGHKS, CDR2 YYEKEE, per germline (reference sequence). The CDR3 totals 15 residues. CDR3 loop: CASSAQGAGTGELFF. CDR3 nucleotides: TGTGCCAGCAGCGCACAGGGGGCCGGCACCGGGGAGCTGTTTTTT.

The rearrangement links TRBV11-1 to TRBJ2-4, with TRBD2 matching 7 bases. The CDR3 sequence is 15 residues long. The germline V gene encodes CDR1 SGHAT and CDR2 FQDESV (reference sequence). V shed 2 bases, J shed 7 bases, and the junction held 8 bases outside the gene matches. The DNA for the CDR3 is TGTGCCAGCAGCTTATTCCGGGAGGCGCGGAACATTCAGTACTTC. Translated: CASSLFREARNIQYF.

This sequence joins TRBV27 and TRBJ2-7; no firm D call. The CDR3 has 14 amino acids. CDR1 MNHEY and CDR2 SMNVEV come from the germline V gene (reference sequence). The V gene lost 2 bases and the J gene lost 3 bases, with 11 bases spanning the gap. CDR3 nucleotide sequence: TGTGCCAGCAGTTTAAGAGGCCACCGCTACGAGCAGTACTTC. It encodes CASSLRGHRYEQYF.

The CDR3 loop reads CASSGEGGLKDTQYF. The CDR3 coding sequence is TGTGCCAGCAGCGGGGAGGGGGGGCTCAAAGATACGCAGTATTTT. The V and J genes are TRBV9 and TRBJ2-3, with D possibly being TRBD2 (7 bases). With 3 bases removed from V and 5 bases from J, the gap between germline ends came to 16 bases. Germline values: CDR1 SGDLS, CDR2 YYNGEE. The CDR3 extends over 15 amino acids.

The CDR3 sequence is CASSLVLAGETQYF. The CDR3 DNA reads as TGCGCCAGCAGCTTGGTTCTAGCAGGAGAGACCCAGTACTTC. J is TRBJ2-5 and V is TRBV5-1; D might be TRBD2 (5 bases). The CDR3 extends over 14 amino acids. Germline loops: CDR1 SGHRS, CDR2 YFSETQ. V dropped 0 bases and J dropped 4 bases, with 10 bases sitting between them.

The chain is built from TRBV13 and TRBJ1-4; D gene uncertain. This CDR3 spans 14 amino acids. The V end was cut by 5 bases, the J end by 5 bases, with 12 bases between. Germline CDR1 and CDR2: PRHDT and FYEKMQ (reference sequence). CDR3 loop: CASSPLLSNEKLFF. CDR3 coding DNA: TGTGCCAGCAGCCCCCTCCTTTCGAATGAAAAACTGTTTTTT.

The chain joins TRBV7-6 to TRBJ2-1, with 8 bases lining up with TRBD2. CDR1 is SGHVS, CDR2 FNYEAQ, per germline. The trim removed 3 bases at V and 7 bases at J, leaving 8 bases unmatched. The CDR3 runs to 15 residues. CDR3 sequence (DNA): TGTGCCAGCAGCTTTCTGCGGGAGGCGGGGAATGAGCAGTTCTTC. It codes for CASSFLREAGNEQFF.

This chain joins TRBV6-5 and TRBJ2-7; 7 bases fit TRBD2. There are 15 residues in the CDR3. V dropped 5 bases and J dropped 0; count of bases not matched to a gene: 7. Germline V lookup: CDR1 MNHEY, CDR2 SVGAGI. The CDR3 region has the DNA TGTGCCAGCAGTCCGGACGGGACTACCTCCTACGAGCAGTACTTC. It translates to CASSPDGTTSYEQYF.

The chain carries TRBV19 and TRBJ1-2, with D uncertain. The CDR3 sequence is 11 residues long. Between the trimmed V and J ends, which lost 7 bases and 5 bases, there was a span of 8 bases. Germline V gene lookup returns CDR1 LNHDA and CDR2 SQIVND (reference sequence). The CDR3 DNA reads TGTGCCAGTAACCGGGGTTATGGCTACACCTTC. This gives the protein CASNRGYGYTF.

With respect to this clone: Sequence at one end of the junction differs from germline and may be a read error. V and J are TRBV6-1 and TRBJ2-7; 7 nucleotides agree with TRBD1. There are 13 residues in the CDR3. Germline CDR1 MNHNS, CDR2 SASEGT. CDR3 DNA: TGTGCCATACTAAACACAGGGGCCCTCGTTCCGCACTTC. Translating it yields CAILNTGALVPHF.